The 20 T cell receptor beta chains below come from one sample, sequenced in a study of T cell changes during pregnancy in multiple sclerosis. Clones were sequenced by immunoSEQ multiplex PCR, and TCRdb holds only the in-frame ones, with some missing. The table shows tens of thousands of clones, with about 89% occurring only once. Sequenced material: CD4+ T cells from peripheral blood mononuclear cells, taken in the first trimester of pregnancy. The receptor source for this set is a female donor with multiple sclerosis, enrolled in a pregnancy study.

This clone was seen just once. This chain uses TRBV7-9 with TRBJ2-7, with no clear D. This CDR3 has 13 amino acids. V was clipped by 5 bases and J by 2 bases, with 10 bases between them. CDR1 is SEHNR and CDR2 is FQNEAQ in the germline V gene (reference sequence). CDR3 sequence (DNA): TGTGCCAGCAGCCCCACAGTCACCTACGAGCAGTACTTC. Amino acids: CASSPTVTYEQYF.

The chain uses TRBV5-5 and TRBJ2-5; 11 bases align to TRBD2. With 0 bases clipped from V and 7 bases from J, the junction kept 11 bases outside the gene matches. This CDR3 spans 17 amino acids. Germline CDR1 reads SGHKS; CDR2 reads YYEKEE (reference sequence). CDR3 amino acids: CASSLGLAGGGGGTQYF. CDR3 sequence (DNA): TGTGCCAGCAGCTTGGGGCTAGCGGGAGGAGGGGGAGGGACCCAGTACTTC.

The chain uses TRBV19 and TRBJ2-4, with a possible D match to TRBD2 (7 bases). This CDR3 is built from 16 residues. The V end was cut by 0 bases, the J end by 0 bases, with 9 bases between. From germline, CDR1 is LNHDA and CDR2 SQIVND (reference sequence). CDR3 sequence: CASSIEGGQAKNIQYF. The CDR3 DNA reads TGTGCCAGTAGTATAGAGGGGGGGCAAGCCAAAAACATTCAGTACTTC.

This sequence joins TRBV6-1 and TRBJ1-1, with 10 bases fitting TRBD1. The CDR3 is 13 amino acids. In germline, CDR1 is MNHNS, CDR2 SASEGT. Trimming cost V 11 bases and J 4 bases; bases outside gene matches: 7. DNA for the CDR3: TGTGCCGTCCGGGGACAGGGGACCACTGAAGCTTTCTTT. Encoded protein: CAVRGQGTTEAFF.

The rearrangement uses TRBV30 and TRBJ2-7, with D tentatively TRBD1 (5 bases). The germline V gene encodes CDR1 GTSNPN and CDR2 SVGIG (reference sequence). The CDR3 loop spans 15 amino acids. The V and J ends lost 4 bases and 0 bases respectively, with 16 bases between them. The CDR3 DNA reads TGTGCCTGGACCGAAAAGGGGTTCAGCTCCTACGAGCAGTACTTC. Amino acid sequence: CAWTEKGFSSYEQYF.

The V gene is TRBV10-1, the J gene TRBJ2-3; D is undetermined. Trimming removed 3 bases from V and 0 bases from J, with 19 bases in between. The CDR3 length is 18 residues. CDR1 is WNHNN and CDR2 is SYGVQD in the germline V gene (reference sequence). Here the CDR3 DNA reads TGCGCCAGCAGTGATCAGACTTTACCCGGCTTTAGCACAGATACGCAGTATTTT. Translated: CASSDQTLPGFSTDTQYF.

The gene calls are TRBV10-3 and TRBJ2-1; perhaps TRBD2 as D (6 bases). Deletions cut 8 bases from V and 5 bases from J, with 7 bases between. The CDR3 sequence is 11 residues long. Germline CDR1 is ENHRY and CDR2 is SYGVKD. CDR3 region: CAIGRNNEQFF. CDR3 DNA sequence: TGTGCCATCGGGAGGAACAATGAGCAGTTCTTC.

This sequence joins TRBV5-4 and TRBJ2-1; D is possibly TRBD2 (6 bases). The CDR3 has 15 amino acids. V was shortened by 5 bases and J by 9 bases, with 21 bases between the two germline ends. Germline CDR1 is SGHNT and CDR2 is YYREEE (reference sequence). The CDR3 DNA is TGTGCCAGCAGGGAGGGGCCCGTAGCGCAGGGTGAGCAGTTCTTC. Translation gives CASREGPVAQGEQFF.

J is TRBJ1-1 and V is TRBV5-1, with a weak D call TRBD1 (5 bases). The V gene lost 1 base and the J gene lost 6 bases, with 16 bases spanning the gap. There are 15 residues in the CDR3. Germline V gene lookup returns CDR1 SGHRS and CDR2 YFSETQ. CDR3 loop: CASSLKGPAGSEAFF. The CDR3 nucleotides are TGCGCCAGCAGCTTGAAGGGGCCAGCCGGCTCTGAAGCTTTCTTT.

The chain is built from TRBV7-8 and TRBJ1-5; the D is unclear. There are 15 residues in the CDR3. The germline V gene has CDR1 SGHVS and CDR2 FQNEAQ. Between the trimmed V and J ends, which lost 5 bases and 4 bases, there was a span of 15 bases. CDR3 DNA sequence: TGTGCCAGCAGCCTGGGCCGGGGTCCGAATCAGCCCCAGCATTTT. Residues: CASSLGRGPNQPQHF.

The chain joins TRBV27 to TRBJ2-3, with TRBD2 matching over 8 bases. Germline V lookup: CDR1 MNHEY, CDR2 SMNVEV (reference sequence). This CDR3 spans 17 amino acids. Trimming cost V 5 bases and J 6 bases; bases outside gene matches: 16. Written as DNA, the CDR3 is TGTGCCAGCAGTCCCGGGACTAGGGCGCGAACATTGGATACGCAGTATTTT. Translated, it gives CASSPGTRARTLDTQYF.

The CDR3 coding sequence is TGTGCCAGCAGCTTAGTCAGTGAAGAGACCCAGTACTTC. It codes for CASSLVSEETQYF. The chain recombines TRBV5-4 with TRBJ2-5; D not resolved. Germline lookup yields CDR1 SGHNT and CDR2 YYREEE (reference sequence). CDR3 size: 13 residues. The V end was cut by 2 bases, the J end by 3 bases, with 8 bases between.

The chain couples TRBV28 to TRBJ1-4, with D perhaps TRBD1 (6 bases). CDR1 MDHEN and CDR2 SYDVKM come from the germline V gene. The CDR3 runs to 12 residues. Trimming shortened V by 5 bases and J by 12 bases, and 13 bases separated the two germline ends. The CDR3 DNA reads as TGTGCCAGCAGTCTACAGGGACGTGAACTGTTTTTT. This encodes CASSLQGRELFF.

The V and J genes are TRBV7-3 and TRBJ1-5; TRBD1 agrees at 9 bases. V gave up 6 bases and J gave up 4 bases; unmatched junction bases: 10. There are 16 residues in the CDR3. Germline-derived CDR1 and CDR2 are SGHTA and FQGTGA. CDR3 DNA sequence: TGTGCCAGCAGGTCCGGGACAGGGCTTTTAAATCAGCCCCAGCATTTT. Amino acid sequence: CASRSGTGLLNQPQHF.

The genes are TRBV4-1 and TRBJ2-2, with D perhaps TRBD2 (6 bases). The V gene lost 8 bases and the J gene lost 8 bases, with 15 bases spanning the gap. CDR3 length equals 13 residues. Germline V lookup: CDR1 MGHRA, CDR2 YSYEKL. CDR3 in DNA: TGCGCCAGCCGCGTGAGGGACTCGGGGGAGCTGTTTTTT. It specifies CASRVRDSGELFF.

The chain is built from TRBV5-1 and TRBJ2-7; the match to TRBD2 covers 10 bases. CDR1 SGHRS and CDR2 YFSETQ come from the germline V gene. This CDR3 contains 16 residues. The V and J ends lost 1 base and 0 bases, in that order; junction bases with no gene match: 4. Here the CDR3 DNA reads TGCGCCAGCAGCTTGACTAGCGGGGTTAGCTCCTACGAGCAGTACTTC. Residues: CASSLTSGVSSYEQYF.

With respect to this clone: Germline and junction disagree at one end, which may indicate a read error. The chain has TRBV5-5 and TRBJ2-7, with 11 bases identical to TRBD1. The germline V gene encodes CDR1 SGHKS and CDR2 YYEKEE (reference sequence). This CDR3 contains 13 residues. CDR3 DNA: TGTGCCAGCAGCTTAGGGACAGGGGGAACCTTGCACTTC. Encoded protein: CASSLGTGGTLHF.

This clone appeared a single time. V is TRBV4-1 and J is TRBJ1-3, with 9 bases lining up with TRBD1. The CDR3 covers 17 residues. Germline-derived CDR1 and CDR2 are MGHRA and YSYEKL. Unmatched junction bases numbered 8, after V lost 4 bases and J lost 1 base. As DNA, the CDR3 is TGCGCCAGCAGCCCGACAGGGGGGAAGACATCTGGAAACACCATATATTTT. Protein sequence: CASSPTGGKTSGNTIYF.

V is TRBV6-1 and J is TRBJ2-1; 7 nucleotides align to TRBD1. The CDR3 is 14 residues long. V shed 8 bases, J shed 4 bases, and the junction held 8 bases outside the gene matches. Germline V gene data show CDR1 as MNHNS and CDR2 as SASEGT. The CDR3 is CASGTGQLYNEQFF. The CDR3 nucleotides read TGTGCCAGCGGTACGGGACAGTTGTACAATGAGCAGTTCTTC.

The V gene is TRBV2, the J gene TRBJ2-2; TRBD2 aligns across 7 bases. J gave up 3 bases and V 10 bases, and 11 bases lay outside the gene matches. The CDR3 covers 15 residues. Germline CDR1 SNHLY, CDR2 FYNNEI. DNA for the CDR3: TGTGCCACCCAGCGGGATCAAATCGACACCGGGGAGCTGTTTTTT. The encoded protein is CATQRDQIDTGELFF.